The T cell receptor beta chain described here comes from a study of T cells in Graves' hyperthyroidism and ophthalmopathy. Using RNA transcripts as the source, TCR beta CDR3 regions were amplified. HTBI primers were employed in a first-round RT-PCR of the TCR CDR3. TCRdb re-called the multiplex PCR reads through MiXCR, storing one row per CDR3 protein. The table shows over 500,000 distinct CDR3 sequences, with roughly 45% occurring only once. V gave up 5 bases and J gave up 2 bases; unmatched junction bases: 5. The CDR3 contains 15 residues. Germline V gives CDR1 LNHDA, CDR2 SQIVND (reference sequence). This clonotype occurred a few times.

Sequenced material: peripheral blood or thyroid tissue (not recorded which). This clonotype was sampled from an adult woman with Graves' disease, either hyperthyroidism or ophthalmopathy (not recorded which). The chain employs TRBV19 and TRBJ1-1, with 10 bases that match TRBD1. CDR3 residues: CASSAWTGGNTEAFF. The CDR3 DNA reads TGTGCCAGTAGTGCCTGGACAGGGGGAAACACTGAAGCTTTCTTT.